This TCR beta chain is from a study of blood T cell repertoires in COVID-19. V shed 3 bases and J 5 bases; nucleotides not matched to a gene: 8. Germline values: CDR1 LNHDA, CDR2 SQIVND (reference sequence). The CDR3 totals 17 residues. Produced via immunoSEQ multiplex PCR; TCRdb's table is partial and in-frame only. The sample contains over 70,000 clones, 75% to 90% of which appear only once. The chain uses TRBV19 and TRBJ2-3; TRBD2 agrees at 13 bases. The receptor's source is a man in his 70s who had recovered from COVID-19. Sequenced input: peripheral blood. The CDR3 DNA is TGTGCCAGTAGTATGGTAGGGACTAGCGGGGCGGTAGATACGCAGTATTTT. It specifies CASSMVGTSGAVDTQYF.